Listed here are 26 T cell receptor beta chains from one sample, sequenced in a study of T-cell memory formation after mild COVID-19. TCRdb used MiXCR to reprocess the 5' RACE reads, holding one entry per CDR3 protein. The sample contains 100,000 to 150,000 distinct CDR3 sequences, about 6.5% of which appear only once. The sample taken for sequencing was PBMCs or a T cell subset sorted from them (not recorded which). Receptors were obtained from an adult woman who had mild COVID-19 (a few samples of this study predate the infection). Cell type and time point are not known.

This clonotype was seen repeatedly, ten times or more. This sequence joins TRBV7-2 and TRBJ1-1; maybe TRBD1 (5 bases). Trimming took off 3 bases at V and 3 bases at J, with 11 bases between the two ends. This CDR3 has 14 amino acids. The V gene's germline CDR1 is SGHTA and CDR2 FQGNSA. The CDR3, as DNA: TGTGCCAGCAGCTTTAAGGCCAGGGACACTGAAGCTTTCTTT. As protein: CASSFKARDTEAFF.

CDR3 sequence reads: CASSPGQGIREQYF. CDR3 nucleotides: TGCGCCAGCAGCCCGGGACAGGGAATCCGCGAGCAGTACTTC. J is TRBJ2-7 and V is TRBV5-1, with 9 nucleotides matching TRBD1. The junction had 8 bases not matched to a gene; V was cut back by 4 bases and J by 6 bases. This CDR3 contains 14 residues. Germline V gene sequence: CDR1 SGHRS, CDR2 YFSETQ.

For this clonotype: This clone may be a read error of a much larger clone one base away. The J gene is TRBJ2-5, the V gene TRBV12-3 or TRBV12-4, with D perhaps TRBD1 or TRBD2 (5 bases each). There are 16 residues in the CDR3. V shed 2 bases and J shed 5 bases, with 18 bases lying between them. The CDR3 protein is CASSLWGGWAVETQYF. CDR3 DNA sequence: TGTGCCAGCAGTTTATGGGGCGGGTGGGCCGTGGAGACCCAGTACTTC.

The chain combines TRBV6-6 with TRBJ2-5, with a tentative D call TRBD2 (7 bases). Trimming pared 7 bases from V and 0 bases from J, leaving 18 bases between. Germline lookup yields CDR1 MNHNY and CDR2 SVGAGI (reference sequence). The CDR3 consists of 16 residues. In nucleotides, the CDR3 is TGTGCCAGCACCTTAGGGGGGGCAGGTCACCAAGAGACCCAGTACTTC. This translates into CASTLGGAGHQETQYF.

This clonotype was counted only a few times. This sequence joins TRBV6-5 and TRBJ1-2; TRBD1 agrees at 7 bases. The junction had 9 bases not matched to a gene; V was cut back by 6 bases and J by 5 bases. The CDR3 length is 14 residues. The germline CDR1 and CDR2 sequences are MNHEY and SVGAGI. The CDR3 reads CASRDGGGGYGYTF. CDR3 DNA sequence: TGTGCCAGCAGAGACGGAGGGGGCGGGTATGGCTACACCTTC.

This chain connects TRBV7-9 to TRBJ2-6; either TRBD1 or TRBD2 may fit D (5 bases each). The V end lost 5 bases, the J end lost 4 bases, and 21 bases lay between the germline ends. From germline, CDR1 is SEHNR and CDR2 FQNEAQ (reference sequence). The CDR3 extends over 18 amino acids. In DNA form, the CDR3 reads TGTGCCAGCAGCCCCTTAGGGACCCACCTGTTGGGGGCCAACGTCCTGACTTTC. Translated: CASSPLGTHLLGANVLTF.

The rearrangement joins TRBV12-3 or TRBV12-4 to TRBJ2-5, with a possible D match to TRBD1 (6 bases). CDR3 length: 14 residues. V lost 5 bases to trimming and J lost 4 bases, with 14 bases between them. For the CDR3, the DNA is TGTGCCAGCAGTGAAGGTGGCAGGGGAGAGACCCAGTACTTC. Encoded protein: CASSEGGRGETQYF.

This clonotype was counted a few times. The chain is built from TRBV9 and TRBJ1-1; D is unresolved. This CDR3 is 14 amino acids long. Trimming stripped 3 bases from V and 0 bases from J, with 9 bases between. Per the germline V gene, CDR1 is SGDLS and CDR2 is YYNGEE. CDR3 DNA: TGTGCCAGCAGCGAGCCGGGATTGAACACTGAAGCTTTCTTT. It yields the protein CASSEPGLNTEAFF.

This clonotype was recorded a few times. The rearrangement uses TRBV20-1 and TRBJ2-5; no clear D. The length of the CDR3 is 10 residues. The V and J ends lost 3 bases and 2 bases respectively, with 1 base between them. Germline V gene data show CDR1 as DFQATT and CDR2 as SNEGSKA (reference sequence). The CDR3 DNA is TGCAGTGCTAGTCAAGAGACCCAGTACTTC. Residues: CSASQETQYF.

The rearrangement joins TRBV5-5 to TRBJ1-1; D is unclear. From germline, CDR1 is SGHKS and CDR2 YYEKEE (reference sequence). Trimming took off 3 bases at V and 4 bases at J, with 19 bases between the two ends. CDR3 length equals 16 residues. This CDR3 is CASSSDQRLEFTEAFF. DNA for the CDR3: TGTGCCAGCAGCTCCGATCAGCGCTTGGAGTTCACTGAAGCTTTCTTT.

CDR3 amino acids: CASSRSTGNNSPLHF. Written as DNA, the CDR3 is TGTGCCAGCAGTCGCTCAACAGGGAATAATTCACCCCTCCACTTT. J is TRBJ1-6 and V is TRBV7-3; weak D call: TRBD1 (6 bases). The CDR3 spans 15 residues. The ends were cut back, 6 bases at V and 5 bases at J, with 14 bases in the middle. The germline V gene has CDR1 SGHTA and CDR2 FQGTGA.

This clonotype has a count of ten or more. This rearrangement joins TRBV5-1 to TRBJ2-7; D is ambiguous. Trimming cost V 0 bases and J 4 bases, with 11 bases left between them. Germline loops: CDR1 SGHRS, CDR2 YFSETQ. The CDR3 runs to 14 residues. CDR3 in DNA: TGCGCCAGCAGCTTGGTCGGGTCATTTTACGAGCAGTACTTC. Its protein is CASSLVGSFYEQYF.

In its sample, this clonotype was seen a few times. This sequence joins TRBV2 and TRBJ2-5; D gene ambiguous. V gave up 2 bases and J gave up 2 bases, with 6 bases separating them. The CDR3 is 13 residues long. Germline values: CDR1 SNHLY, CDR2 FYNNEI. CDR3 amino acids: CASSEQVQETQYF. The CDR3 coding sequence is TGTGCCAGCAGTGAACAGGTTCAAGAGACCCAGTACTTC.

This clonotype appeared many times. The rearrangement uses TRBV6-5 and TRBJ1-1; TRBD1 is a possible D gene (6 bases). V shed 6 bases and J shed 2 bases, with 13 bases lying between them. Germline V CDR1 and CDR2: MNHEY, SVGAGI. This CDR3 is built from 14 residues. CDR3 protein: CASSGGQINTEAFF. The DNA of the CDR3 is TGTGCCAGCAGCGGCGGACAGATAAACACTGAAGCTTTCTTT.

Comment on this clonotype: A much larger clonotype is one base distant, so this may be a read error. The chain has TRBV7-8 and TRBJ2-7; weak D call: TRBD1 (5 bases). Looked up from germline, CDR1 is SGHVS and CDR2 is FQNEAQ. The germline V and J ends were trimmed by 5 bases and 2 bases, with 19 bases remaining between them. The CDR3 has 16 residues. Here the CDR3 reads CASSLALGHGAYEQYF. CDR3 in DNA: TGTGCCAGCAGCCTGGCTCTCGGACATGGAGCCTACGAGCAGTACTTC.

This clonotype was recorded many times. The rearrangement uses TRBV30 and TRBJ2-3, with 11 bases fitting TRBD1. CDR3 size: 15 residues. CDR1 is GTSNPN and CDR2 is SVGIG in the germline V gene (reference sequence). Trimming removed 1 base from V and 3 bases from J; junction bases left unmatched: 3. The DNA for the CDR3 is TGTGCCTGGAGTGCCGGACAGGGGGCTACAGATACGCAGTATTTT. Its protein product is CAWSAGQGATDTQYF. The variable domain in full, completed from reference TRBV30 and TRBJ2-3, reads SQTIHQWPATLVQPVGSPLSLECTVEGTSNPNLYWYRQAAGRGLQLLFYSVGIGQISSEVPQNLSASRPQDRQFILSSKKLLLSDSGFYLCAWSAGQGATDTQYFGPGTRLTVL.

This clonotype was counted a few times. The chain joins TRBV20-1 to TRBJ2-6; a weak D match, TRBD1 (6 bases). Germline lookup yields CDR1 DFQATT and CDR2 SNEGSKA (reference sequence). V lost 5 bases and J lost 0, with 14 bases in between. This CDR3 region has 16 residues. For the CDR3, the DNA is TGCAGTGCTGTCAATAACAGGGACTCTGGGGCCAACGTCCTGACTTTC. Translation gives CSAVNNRDSGANVLTF.

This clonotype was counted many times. The CDR3, as DNA: TGTGCCAGCAGTTTGGCTCTCCGTTCCAGCGGGAGGGATACGCAGTATTTT. Translating gives CASSLALRSSGRDTQYF. V usage is TRBV12-3 or TRBV12-4 and J usage is TRBJ2-3; 9 nucleotides match TRBD2. Trimming removed 3 bases from V and 6 bases from J; junction bases left unmatched: 13. The CDR3 extends over 17 amino acids.

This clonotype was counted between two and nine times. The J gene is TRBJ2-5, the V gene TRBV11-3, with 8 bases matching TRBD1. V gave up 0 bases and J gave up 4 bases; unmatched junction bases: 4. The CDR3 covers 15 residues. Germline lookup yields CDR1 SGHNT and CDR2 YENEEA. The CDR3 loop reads CASSLEAGGRETQYF. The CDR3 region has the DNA TGTGCCAGCAGCTTAGAGGCAGGGGGCCGAGAGACCCAGTACTTC.

CDR3 bases: TGCAGTGCCCTTGGAACTAGCGGTTGGAATGAGCAGTTCTTC. Protein: CSALGTSGWNEQFF. This chain uses TRBV20-1 with TRBJ2-1, with 8 bases matching TRBD2. The V gene's germline CDR1 is DFQATT and CDR2 SNEGSKA (reference sequence). The CDR3 contains 14 residues. With 6 bases clipped from V and 7 bases from J, the junction kept 11 bases outside the gene matches.

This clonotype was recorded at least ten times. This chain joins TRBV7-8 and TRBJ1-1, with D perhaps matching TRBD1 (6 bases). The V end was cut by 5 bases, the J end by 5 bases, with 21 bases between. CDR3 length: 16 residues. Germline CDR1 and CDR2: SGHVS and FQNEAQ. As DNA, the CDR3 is TGTGCCAGCAGCAACGGTCGGGGGGCAACGGGGACTGAAGCTTTCTTT. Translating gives CASSNGRGATGTEAFF.

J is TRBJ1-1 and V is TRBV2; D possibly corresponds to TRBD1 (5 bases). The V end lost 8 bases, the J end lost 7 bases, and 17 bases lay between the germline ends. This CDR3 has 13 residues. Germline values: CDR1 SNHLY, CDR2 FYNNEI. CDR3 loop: CASLGGGLVEAFF. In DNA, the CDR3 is TGTGCCAGCTTGGGCGGGGGGTTGGTTGAAGCTTTCTTT.

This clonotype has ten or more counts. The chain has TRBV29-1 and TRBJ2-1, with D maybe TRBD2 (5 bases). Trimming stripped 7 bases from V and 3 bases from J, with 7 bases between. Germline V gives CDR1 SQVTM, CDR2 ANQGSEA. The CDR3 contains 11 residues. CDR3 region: CSAGDYNEQFF. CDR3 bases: TGCAGCGCCGGGGACTACAATGAGCAGTTCTTC.

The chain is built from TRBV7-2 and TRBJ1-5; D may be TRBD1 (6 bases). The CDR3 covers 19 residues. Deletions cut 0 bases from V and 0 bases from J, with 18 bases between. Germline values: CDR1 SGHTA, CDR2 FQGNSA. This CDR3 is CASSLAARGTHNSNQPQHF. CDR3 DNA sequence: TGTGCCAGCAGCTTAGCAGCCAGGGGAACCCACAATAGCAATCAGCCCCAGCATTTT. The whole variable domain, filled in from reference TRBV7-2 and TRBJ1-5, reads GAGVSQSPSNKVTEKGKDVELRCDPISGHTALYWYRQSLGQGLEFLIYFQGNSAPDKSGLPSDRFSAERTGGSVSTLTIQRTQQEDSAVYLCASSLAARGTHNSNQPQHFGDGTRLSIL.

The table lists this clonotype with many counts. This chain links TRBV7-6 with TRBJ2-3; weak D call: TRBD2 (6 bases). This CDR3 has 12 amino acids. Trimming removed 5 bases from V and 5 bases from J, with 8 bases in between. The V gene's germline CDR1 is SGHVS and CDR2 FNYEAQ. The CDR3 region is CASSRELDTQYF. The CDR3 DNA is TGTGCCAGCAGCCGGGAGCTAGATACGCAGTATTTT.

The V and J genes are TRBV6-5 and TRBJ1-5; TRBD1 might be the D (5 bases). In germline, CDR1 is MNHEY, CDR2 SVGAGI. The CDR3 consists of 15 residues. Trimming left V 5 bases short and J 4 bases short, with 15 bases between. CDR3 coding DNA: TGTGCCAGCAGTGAGAGGGACGGAGAAAATCAGCCCCAGCATTTT. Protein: CASSERDGENQPQHF.